The 18 T cell receptor beta chains in this list originate from one sample, sequenced in a study of radiation and T cells in renal cell carcinoma. This sample's time point: blood 2 weeks post-SBRT. The treatment here: 15 Gy SBRT to primary tumor, nephrectomy 4 weeks later. Repertoires were generated with immunoSEQ multiplex PCR, while TCRdb's copy carries only in-frame clones and drops some. The table records just under 80,000 clones, roughly 85% of them present only once. The sample was blood, taken from a patient whose treatment included radiotherapy and nephrectomy. These receptors were obtained from a woman between 50 and 59 years old with renal cell carcinoma.

This clone has a single count. The J gene is TRBJ2-3, the V gene TRBV5-6; possibly TRBD2 for D (7 bases). Germline loops: CDR1 SGHDT, CDR2 YYEEEE. The CDR3 sequence is 16 residues long. Trimming removed 4 bases at V and 5 bases at J, with 20 bases between. In nucleotides, the CDR3 is TGTGCCAGCAGCCTTCAAGGGGGGGATGTCAGAGATACGCAGTATTTT. It translates to CASSLQGGDVRDTQYF. The whole variable domain, filled in from reference TRBV5-6 and TRBJ2-3, reads DAGVTQSPTHLIKTRGQQVTLRCSPKSGHDTVSWYQQALGQGPQFIFQYYEEEERQRGNFPDRFSGHQFPNYSSELNVNALLLGDSALYLCASSLQGGDVRDTQYFGPGTRLTVL.

The CDR3 region has the DNA TGTGCCAGCAGTCATCCGGGCCCTGAAGAGACCCAGTACTTC. Translated: CASSHPGPEETQYF. The genes are TRBV6-6 and TRBJ2-5; D ambiguous. Trimming removed 5 bases from V and 3 bases from J, with 13 bases in between. The germline CDR1 and CDR2 sequences are MNHNY and SVGAGI (reference sequence). The CDR3 has 14 residues.

The chain employs TRBV18 and TRBJ2-1; 8 nucleotides match TRBD2. V lost 4 bases to trimming and J lost 7 bases; unmatched junction nucleotides: 9. There are 15 residues in the CDR3. Germline CDR1 and CDR2: KGHSH and LQKENI. CDR3 sequence (DNA): TGTGCCAGCTCACTTCCCGGGGGGGCTGGGAATGAGCAGTTCTTC. Residues: CASSLPGGAGNEQFF.

This clone has just a few counts. This sequence joins TRBV6-6 and TRBJ2-2; D may match TRBD1 or TRBD2 (6 bases each). This CDR3 comprises 15 residues. The germline gives CDR1 MNHNY, CDR2 SVGAGI (reference sequence). The DNA of the CDR3 is TGTGCACGATACCCGGGGGCGACGAACACCGGGGAGCTGTTTTTT. It specifies CARYPGATNTGELFF.

This chain joins TRBV4-3 and TRBJ1-6; D unresolved. Germline CDR1 reads LGHNA; CDR2 reads YSLEER. V gave up 3 bases and J gave up 9 bases, with 12 bases separating them. This CDR3 comprises 14 residues. This chain's CDR3 is CASSHTDFGSPLHF. In nucleotides, the CDR3 is TGCGCCAGCAGCCATACAGATTTCGGTTCACCCCTCCACTTT.

The rearrangement uses TRBV4-3 and TRBJ2-5; no reliable D call. The CDR3 has 17 amino acids. The germline V gene encodes CDR1 LGHNA and CDR2 YSLEER. Deletions cut 4 bases from V and 1 base from J, with 19 bases between. CDR3 nucleotide sequence: TGCGCCAGCAGCCTAGACCTAGGGCCCAGAATCCAAGAGACCCAGTACTTC. Translated: CASSLDLGPRIQETQYF.

The chain combines TRBV6-5 with TRBJ1-1, with D possibly being TRBD1 (6 bases). CDR1 is MNHEY and CDR2 is SVGAGI in the germline V gene. This CDR3 contains 16 residues. The V end was cut by 3 bases, the J end by 5 bases, with 19 bases between. DNA of the CDR3: TGTGCCAGCAGTTATGGTCTTATCCAGGGGCGGACTGAAGCTTTCTTT. Translated: CASSYGLIQGRTEAFF.

J is TRBJ1-2 and V is TRBV28; D is undetermined. This CDR3 is 11 amino acids long. V was cut by 4 bases and J by 8 bases, with 8 bases left in between. Germline-derived CDR1 and CDR2 are MDHEN and SYDVKM. The CDR3 loop reads CASSSNEGYTF. In nucleotides, the CDR3 is TGTGCCAGCAGTTCGAATGAGGGCTACACCTTC.

This chain joins TRBV9 and TRBJ2-5; unclear D gene. Per the germline V gene, CDR1 is SGDLS and CDR2 is YYNGEE. V shed 6 bases and J shed 1 base, with 13 bases lying between them. The CDR3 consists of 14 residues. The DNA of the CDR3 is TGTGCCAGCACCCCAGCGCAGATCCAAGAGACCCAGTACTTC. Translated: CASTPAQIQETQYF.

The chain joins TRBV4-2 to TRBJ1-1; D is unclear. Germline lookup yields CDR1 LGHNA and CDR2 YNFKEQ. The CDR3 runs 13 residues. With 5 bases removed from V and 5 bases from J, the gap between germline ends came to 12 bases. The CDR3 bases are TGTGCCAGCAGCTTGGCCGGGGTTACTGAAGCTTTCTTT. This translates into CASSLAGVTEAFF.

This clone was detected ten times or more. The V call is TRBV6-6, the J call TRBJ1-2; TRBD1 aligns across 7 bases. With 5 bases clipped from V and 8 bases from J, the junction kept 11 bases outside the gene matches. The V gene's germline CDR1 is MNHNY and CDR2 SVGAGI (reference sequence). The CDR3 has 14 residues. CDR3 sequence (DNA): TGTGCCAGCAGTAACGAAACAAGGGGGCCGGGCTACACCTTC. Translated, it gives CASSNETRGPGYTF.

The rearrangement joins TRBV7-3 to TRBJ2-1; 11 bases are a match to TRBD2. J gave up 3 bases and V 4 bases, and 2 bases lay outside the gene matches. The germline V gene has CDR1 SGHTA and CDR2 FQGTGA. The CDR3 consists of 15 residues. The CDR3 loop reads CASSSGLADYNEQFF. The CDR3 nucleotides read TGTGCCAGCAGCTCGGGACTAGCGGACTACAATGAGCAGTTCTTC.

This clone has a handful of counts. J is TRBJ1-2 and V is TRBV29-1; D gene uncertain. V dropped 6 bases and J dropped 7 bases, with 15 bases sitting between them. The CDR3 is 12 amino acids. Germline V gives CDR1 SQVTM, CDR2 ANQGSEA. CDR3 amino acids: CSVTSGPGGYTF. The CDR3 region has the DNA TGCAGCGTCACTTCAGGTCCAGGTGGCTACACCTTC. The full variable domain, rest sourced from reference TRBV29-1 and TRBJ1-2, is SAVISQKPSRDICQRGTSLTIQCQVDSQVTMMFWYRQQPGQSLTLIATANQGSEATYESGFVIDKFPISRPNLTFSTLTVSNMSPEDSSIYLCSVTSGPGGYTFGSGTRLTVV.

The rearrangement links TRBV11-3 to TRBJ2-7; D is perhaps TRBD1 or TRBD2 (5 bases each). The CDR3 loop spans 12 amino acids. Trimming pared 1 base from V and 8 bases from J, leaving 9 bases between. The germline CDR1 and CDR2 sequences are SGHNT and YENEEA. CDR3 sequence reads: CASSLGWGKQYF. CDR3 in DNA: TGTGCCAGCAGCTTAGGCTGGGGGAAGCAGTACTTC.

The chain carries TRBV29-1 and TRBJ1-2; 7 bases map to TRBD1. V was pared by 6 bases and J by 4 bases, with 8 bases of the junction left unmatched. This CDR3 is built from 13 residues. CDR1 and CDR2 from the germline V gene are SQVTM and ANQGSEA. CDR3 in DNA: TGCAGCGTCGCGGGGACAGAGATCTATGGCTACACCTTC. Translated, it gives CSVAGTEIYGYTF.

This rearrangement joins TRBV4-3 to TRBJ2-5, with TRBD1 matching over 9 bases. The germline V gene encodes CDR1 LGHNA and CDR2 YSLEER. The V gene end was trimmed by 2 bases and the J gene end by 2 bases; junction bases not matched to a gene: 9. The CDR3 contains 17 residues. DNA for the CDR3: TGCGCCAGCAGCCAAAACACAGGGGGCGCGCAGCAAGAGACCCAGTACTTC. As protein: CASSQNTGGAQQETQYF.

This chain uses TRBV6-5 with TRBJ1-2, with 10 positions matching TRBD1. The germline CDR1 and CDR2 sequences are MNHEY and SVGAGI. V lost 8 bases and J lost 2; bases outside the gene matches: 5. The CDR3 loop spans 14 amino acids. The CDR3 sequence is CASRGQGGNYGYTF. The CDR3 bases are TGTGCCAGCCGAGGACAGGGGGGGAACTATGGCTACACCTTC.

This clone was observed a single time. CDR3 amino acids: CASSSPTGVDGYTF. In DNA form, the CDR3 reads TGCGCCAGCAGCTCCCCCACCGGGGTAGATGGCTACACCTTC. The V gene is TRBV5-1, the J gene TRBJ1-2; D is undetermined. V was clipped by 3 bases and J by 6 bases, with 15 bases between them. The CDR3 is 14 residues long. The germline V gene encodes CDR1 SGHRS and CDR2 YFSETQ.